A single sample is the source of the 9 T cell receptor beta chains below, sequenced in a study of T cells in women clearing cervical HPV infection. Here immunoSEQ multiplex PCR was the method, and the copy in TCRdb shows in-frame clones only, minus some. The data show 30,000 to 45,000 clones, and the top ten clones hold roughly 1.5%. Input material: blood buffy coat. The receptors stem from a woman aged 18-69 years with a cervical HPV16 infection that either progressed to CIN3+ or cleared (not recorded which).

As for this clone: The read finishes 3 residues shy of the CDR3 end, and the germline J gene is used to complete it. The chain is built from TRBV20-1 and TRBJ1-6, with 7 bases aligning to TRBD1. This CDR3 contains 14 residues. Germline V gene sequence: CDR1 DFQATT, CDR2 SNEGSKA (reference sequence). Trimming at V came to 3 bases and at J to 6 bases, leaving 5 bases not matched to a gene. The CDR3 is CSASLGTVNSPLHF. CDR3 bases read: TGCAGTGCTAGCCTCGGGACAGTTAATTCACCC.

Of note for this clone: The read ends 3 residues before the CDR3 terminus; that terminus is restored from the germline J gene. The chain carries TRBV7-9 and TRBJ1-5, with D possibly matching TRBD1 (5 bases). With 5 bases removed from V and 5 bases from J, the gap between germline ends came to 10 bases. CDR1 SEHNR and CDR2 FQNEAQ come from the germline V gene (reference sequence). CDR3 length equals 13 residues. The CDR3 protein is CASSPGGDQPQHF. Incomplete CDR3 DNA: TGTGCCAGCAGCCCGGGGGGAGATCAGCCC. Full variable domain (rest looked up from reference TRBV7-9 and TRBJ1-5): DTGVSQNPRHKITKRGQNVTFRCDPISEHNRLYWYRQTLGQGPEFLTYFQNEAQLEKSRLLSDRFSAERPKGSFSTLEIQRTEQGDSAMYLCASSPGGDQPQHFGDGTRLSIL.

Details on this clone: One end of the junction is discordant with germline, which a read error may explain. The read comes to an end 3 residues before the CDR3 does, leaving the germline J gene to fill in the end. The identical CDR3 is also encoded by other nucleotide sequences in the sample. The V gene is TRBV30, the J gene TRBJ1-3; D is perhaps TRBD1 (6 bases). The V gene's germline CDR1 is GTSNPN and CDR2 SVGIG (reference sequence). The CDR3 contains 15 residues. The CDR3 sequence is CAWSLLQGAGNTIYF. CDR3 DNA, as far as it was read: TGTGCCTGGAGTCTTCTACAGGGTGCTGGAAACACA.

Comments on this clone: The missing CDR3 end, 3 residues past where the read stops, is filled in from the germline J gene. The chain combines TRBV7-2 with TRBJ2-7; 8 bases align to TRBD1. The germline gives CDR1 SGHTA, CDR2 FQGNSA. The CDR3 has 15 residues. V was clipped by 4 bases and J by 4 bases; unmatched bases: 9. The CDR3 is CASSSSGGSAYEQYF. Incomplete CDR3 DNA: TGTGCCAGCAGCTCTTCAGGGGGCTCAGCTTACGAG.

Comments on this clone: Read data end 3 residues before the CDR3 end; the end is taken from the germline J gene. J is TRBJ2-2 and V is TRBV7-3; 7 positions match TRBD2. In germline, CDR1 is SGHTA, CDR2 FQGTGA. Trimming removed 3 bases from V and 7 bases from J; junction bases left unmatched: 2. The CDR3 spans 13 residues. The DNA read from the CDR3 is TGTGCCAGCAGCTTTACTAGCGACGGGGAG. It codes for CASSFTSDGE. The whole CDR3 region reads CASSFTSDGELFF.

Worth noting for this clone: The read comes to an end 3 residues before the CDR3 does, leaving the germline J gene to fill in the end. The gene calls are TRBV20-1 and TRBJ1-4; a weak D match, TRBD1 (5 bases). Germline lookup yields CDR1 DFQATT and CDR2 SNEGSKA (reference sequence). The V end lost 1 base, the J end lost 8 bases, and 14 bases lay between the germline ends. CDR3 length equals 14 residues. The chain's CDR3 is CSARVEGFVEKLFF. The CDR3 DNA, read in part, is TGCAGTGCTAGAGTTGAGGGGTTTGTCGAAAAA.

Comment on this clone: The CDR3 extends 3 residues past the end of the read, so its final part is completed from the germline J gene. The chain employs TRBV18 and TRBJ2-3; a possible D gene is TRBD1 (6 bases). The CDR3 covers 16 residues. The germline CDR1 and CDR2 sequences are KGHSH and LQKENI. V was cut by 0 bases and J by 1 base, with 11 bases left in between. CDR3 loop: CASSPPSGDRTDTQYF. The sequenced part of the CDR3 DNA is TGTGCCAGCTCACCACCGTCAGGGGACCGCACAGATACG.

Of note for this clone: The read ends 3 residues before the CDR3 terminus; that terminus is restored from the germline J gene. This chain uses TRBV7-2 with TRBJ1-5; D ambiguous. Germline assignment: CDR1 SGHTA and CDR2 FQGNSA. This CDR3 contains 15 residues. Deletions cut 5 bases from V and 0 bases from J, with 11 bases between. CDR3 sequence reads: CASSPFPSSNQPQHF. The DNA read from the CDR3 is TGTGCCAGCAGCCCCTTCCCCAGTAGCAATCAGCCC.

As concerns this clone: The CDR3 end is not reached by the read, which stops 3 residues before it; the germline J gene fills it in. The chain combines TRBV23-1 with TRBJ1-4; D not certain. TRBV23-1 is known as an ORF, though its function is uncertain. Trimming removed 0 bases at V and 0 bases at J, with 14 bases between. The CDR3 spans 18 residues. The CDR3 reads CASSQSPKRASTNEKLFF. The part of the CDR3 DNA that was read is TGCGCCAGCAGTCAATCCCCAAAACGAGCTTCAACTAATGAAAAA.